This T cell receptor (beta chain) is drawn from a study of blood T cells in healthy people across ages. Study-level background: Per two T cells, template switching captured roughly one barcoded beta molecule.

Then a second PCR, running roughly 7 to 11 cycles, was carried out with a sample-barcoded 5' primer and a J-beta primer mix. TCRdb recomputed calls from the 5' RACE reads with MiXCR, one row per CDR3 protein. The table records around 1,700,000 distinct CDR3 sequences, under 30% of them present only once. This clonotype was found many times. CDR3 length: 15 amino acids. CDR1 ENHRY and CDR2 SYGVKD come from the germline V gene. The ends lost 3 bases at V and 4 bases at J; junction bases unmatched: 4. The sequence was collected from a woman aged 30 to 39 in good health. The specimen was blood. This chain uses TRBV10-3 with TRBJ1-4, with TRBD1 matching 8 bases. CDR3 loop: CAISEGDRGNEKLFF. The DNA for the CDR3 is TGTGCCATCAGTGAAGGCGACAGGGGTAATGAAAAACTGTTTTTT.